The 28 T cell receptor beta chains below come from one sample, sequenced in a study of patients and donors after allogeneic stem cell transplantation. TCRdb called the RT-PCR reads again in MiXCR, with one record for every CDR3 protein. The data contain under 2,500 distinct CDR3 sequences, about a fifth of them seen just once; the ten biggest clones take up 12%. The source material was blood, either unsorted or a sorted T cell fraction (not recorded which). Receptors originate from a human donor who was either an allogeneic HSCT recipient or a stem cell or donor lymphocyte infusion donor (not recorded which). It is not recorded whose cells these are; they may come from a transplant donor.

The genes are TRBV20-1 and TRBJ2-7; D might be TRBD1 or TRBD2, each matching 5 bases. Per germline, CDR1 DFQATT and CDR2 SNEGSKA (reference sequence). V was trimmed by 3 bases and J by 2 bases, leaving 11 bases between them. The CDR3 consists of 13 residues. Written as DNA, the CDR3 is TGCAGTGCTAGTGGGGACGGGACCTACGAGCAGTACTTC. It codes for CSASGDGTYEQYF.

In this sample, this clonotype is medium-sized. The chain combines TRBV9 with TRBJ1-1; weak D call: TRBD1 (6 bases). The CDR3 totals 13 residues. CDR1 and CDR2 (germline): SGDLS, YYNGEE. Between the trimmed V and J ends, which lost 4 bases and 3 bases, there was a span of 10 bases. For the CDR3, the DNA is TGTGCCAGCAGCAGCTCAGGGGACACTGAAGCTTTCTTT. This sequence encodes CASSSSGDTEAFF.

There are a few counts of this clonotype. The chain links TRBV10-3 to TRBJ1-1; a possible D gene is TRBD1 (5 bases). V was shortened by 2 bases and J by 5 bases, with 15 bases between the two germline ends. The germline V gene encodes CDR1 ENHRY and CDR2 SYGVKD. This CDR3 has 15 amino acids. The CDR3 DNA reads TGTGCCATCAGTGAGGGACATAGGGGAAGAACTGAAGCTTTCTTT. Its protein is CAISEGHRGRTEAFF.

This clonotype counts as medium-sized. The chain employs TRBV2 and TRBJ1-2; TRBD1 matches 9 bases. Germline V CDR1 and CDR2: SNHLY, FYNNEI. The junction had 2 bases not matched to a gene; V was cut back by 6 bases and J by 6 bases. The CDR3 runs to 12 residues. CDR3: CASSRTGDGYTF. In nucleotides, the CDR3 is TGTGCCAGCAGCAGGACAGGGGATGGCTACACCTTC.

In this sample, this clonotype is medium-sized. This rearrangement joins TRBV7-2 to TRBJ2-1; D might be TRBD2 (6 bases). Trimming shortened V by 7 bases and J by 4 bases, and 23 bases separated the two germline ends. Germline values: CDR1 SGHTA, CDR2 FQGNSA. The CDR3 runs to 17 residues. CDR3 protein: CASNSLGGRGFYNEQFF. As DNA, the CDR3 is TGTGCCAGCAACAGCCTTGGAGGGCGCGGGTTTTACAATGAGCAGTTCTTC.

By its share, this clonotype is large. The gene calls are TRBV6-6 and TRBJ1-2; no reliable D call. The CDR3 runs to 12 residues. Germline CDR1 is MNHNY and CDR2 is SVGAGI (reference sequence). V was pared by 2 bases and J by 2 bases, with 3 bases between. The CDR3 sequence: CASSYANYGYTF. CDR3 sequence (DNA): TGTGCCAGCAGTTACGCAAACTATGGCTACACCTTC.

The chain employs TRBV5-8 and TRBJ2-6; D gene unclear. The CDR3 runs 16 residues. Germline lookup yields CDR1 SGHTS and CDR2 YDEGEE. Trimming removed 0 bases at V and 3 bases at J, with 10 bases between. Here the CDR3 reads CASSLVGSGGANVLTF. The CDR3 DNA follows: TGTGCCAGCAGCTTGGTAGGGTCGGGTGGGGCCAACGTCCTGACTTTC.

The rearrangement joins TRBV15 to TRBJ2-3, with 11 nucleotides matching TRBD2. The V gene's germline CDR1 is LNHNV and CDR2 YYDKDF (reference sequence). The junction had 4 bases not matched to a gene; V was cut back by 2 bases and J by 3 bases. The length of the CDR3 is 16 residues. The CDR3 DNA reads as TGTGCCACCAGCAGACCTAGCGGGGGGACGACAGATACGCAGTATTTT. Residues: CATSRPSGGTTDTQYF.

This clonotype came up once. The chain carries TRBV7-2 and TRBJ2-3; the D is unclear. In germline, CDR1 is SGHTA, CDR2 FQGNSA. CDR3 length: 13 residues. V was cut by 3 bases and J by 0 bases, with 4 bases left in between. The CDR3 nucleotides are TGTGCCAGCAGCTTGGGAAGCACAGATACGCAGTATTTT. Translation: CASSLGSTDTQYF. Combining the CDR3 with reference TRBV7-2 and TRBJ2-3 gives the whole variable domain GAGVSQSPSNKVTEKGKDVELRCDPISGHTALYWYRQSLGQGLEFLIYFQGNSAPDKSGLPSDRFSAERTGGSVSTLTIQRTQQEDSAVYLCASSLGSTDTQYFGPGTRLTVL.

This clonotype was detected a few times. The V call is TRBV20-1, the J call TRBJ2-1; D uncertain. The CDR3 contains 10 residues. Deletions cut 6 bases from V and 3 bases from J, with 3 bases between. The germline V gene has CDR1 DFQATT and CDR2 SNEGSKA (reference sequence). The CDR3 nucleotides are TGCAGTGCCTTCTACAATGAGCAGTTCTTC. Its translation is CSAFYNEQFF.

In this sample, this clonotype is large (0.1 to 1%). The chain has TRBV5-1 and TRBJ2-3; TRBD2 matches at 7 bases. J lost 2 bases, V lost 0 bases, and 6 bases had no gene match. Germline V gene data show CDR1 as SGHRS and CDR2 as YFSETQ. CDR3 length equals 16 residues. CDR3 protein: CASSLVRGRTTDTQYF. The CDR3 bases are TGCGCCAGCAGCTTGGTGCGGGGGAGGACCACAGATACGCAGTATTTT.

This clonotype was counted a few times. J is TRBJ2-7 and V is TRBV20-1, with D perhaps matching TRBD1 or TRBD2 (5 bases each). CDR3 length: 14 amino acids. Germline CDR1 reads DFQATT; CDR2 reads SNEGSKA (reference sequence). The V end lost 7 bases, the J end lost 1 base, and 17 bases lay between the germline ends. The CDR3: CSGTRDVESYEQYF. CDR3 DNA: TGCAGTGGAACTCGGGACGTCGAATCCTACGAGCAGTACTTC.

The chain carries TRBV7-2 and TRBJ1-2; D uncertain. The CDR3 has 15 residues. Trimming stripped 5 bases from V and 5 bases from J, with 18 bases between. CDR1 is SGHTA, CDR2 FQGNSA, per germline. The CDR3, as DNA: TGTGCCAGCAGCCCCCCCGGGAGGCCGGTATATGGCTACACCTTC. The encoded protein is CASSPPGRPVYGYTF.

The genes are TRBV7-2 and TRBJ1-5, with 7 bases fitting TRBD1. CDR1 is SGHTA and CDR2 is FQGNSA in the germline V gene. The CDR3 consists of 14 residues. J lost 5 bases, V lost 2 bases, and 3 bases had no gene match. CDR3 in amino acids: CASSLRGGHQPQHF. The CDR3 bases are TGTGCCAGCAGCTTAAGAGGGGGCCATCAGCCCCAGCATTTT.

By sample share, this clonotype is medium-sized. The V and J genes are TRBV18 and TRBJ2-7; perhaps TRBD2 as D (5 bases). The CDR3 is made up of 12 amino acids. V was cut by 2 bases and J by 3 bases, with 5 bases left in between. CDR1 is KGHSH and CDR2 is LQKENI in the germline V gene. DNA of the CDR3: TGTGCCAGCTCACCAGGAGGCTACGAGCAGTACTTC. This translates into CASSPGGYEQYF.

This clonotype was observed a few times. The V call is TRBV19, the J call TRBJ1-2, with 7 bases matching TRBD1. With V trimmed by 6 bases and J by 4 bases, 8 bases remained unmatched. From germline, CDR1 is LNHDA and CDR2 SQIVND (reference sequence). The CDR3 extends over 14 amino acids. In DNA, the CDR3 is TGTGCCAGTAGCCTCGACAGGGTGGCCTATGGCTACACCTTC. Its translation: CASSLDRVAYGYTF.

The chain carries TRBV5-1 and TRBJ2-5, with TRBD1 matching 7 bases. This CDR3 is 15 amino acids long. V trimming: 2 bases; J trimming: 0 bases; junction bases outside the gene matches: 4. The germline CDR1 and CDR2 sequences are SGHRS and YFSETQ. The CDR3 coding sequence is TGCGCCAGCAGCTTCACAGGGGATTACCAAGAGACCCAGTACTTC. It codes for CASSFTGDYQETQYF.

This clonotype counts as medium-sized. In DNA, the CDR3 is TGTGCCAGCAGTTTTAGGACAGGGAACTACGAGCAGTACTTC. Translating gives CASSFRTGNYEQYF. This chain joins TRBV27 and TRBJ2-7, with 8 bases lining up with TRBD1. Germline V gene data show CDR1 as MNHEY and CDR2 as SMNVEV (reference sequence). Unmatched junction bases numbered 4, after V lost 3 bases and J lost 3 bases. The CDR3 runs to 14 residues.

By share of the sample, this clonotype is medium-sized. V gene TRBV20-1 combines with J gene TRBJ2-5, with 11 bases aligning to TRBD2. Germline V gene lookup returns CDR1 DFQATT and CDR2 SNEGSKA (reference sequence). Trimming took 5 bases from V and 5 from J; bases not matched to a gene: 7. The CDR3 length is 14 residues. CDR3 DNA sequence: TGCAGTGCTTTTAGCGGGGGGGACGTGGAGACCCAGTACTTC. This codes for CSAFSGGDVETQYF.

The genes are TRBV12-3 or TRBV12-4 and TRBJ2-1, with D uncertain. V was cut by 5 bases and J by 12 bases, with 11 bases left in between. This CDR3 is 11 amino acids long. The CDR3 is CASSPGRGQFF. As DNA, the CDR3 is TGTGCCAGCAGTCCCGGACGTGGGCAGTTCTTC.

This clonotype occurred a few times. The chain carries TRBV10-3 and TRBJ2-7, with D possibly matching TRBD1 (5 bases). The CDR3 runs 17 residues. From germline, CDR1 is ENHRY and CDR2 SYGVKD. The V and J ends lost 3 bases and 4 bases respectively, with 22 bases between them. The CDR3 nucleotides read TGTGCCATCAGTGAAAACCCCACAGGTAGTAAGAGGTACGAGCAGTACTTC. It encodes CAISENPTGSKRYEQYF.

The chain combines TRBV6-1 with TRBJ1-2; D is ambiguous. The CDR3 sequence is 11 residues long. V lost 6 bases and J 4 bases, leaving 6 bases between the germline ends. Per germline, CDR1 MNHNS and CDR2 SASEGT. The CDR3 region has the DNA TGTGCCAGCAGCCACGCCTATGGCTACACCTTC. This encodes CASSHAYGYTF.

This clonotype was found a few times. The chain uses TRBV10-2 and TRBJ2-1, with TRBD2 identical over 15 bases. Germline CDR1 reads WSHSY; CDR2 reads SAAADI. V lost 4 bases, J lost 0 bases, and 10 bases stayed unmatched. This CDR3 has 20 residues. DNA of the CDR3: TGCGCCAGCAGTGCCCATCCCGGGACTAGCGGGGGGATCTCCTACAATGAGCAGTTCTTC. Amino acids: CASSAHPGTSGGISYNEQFF.

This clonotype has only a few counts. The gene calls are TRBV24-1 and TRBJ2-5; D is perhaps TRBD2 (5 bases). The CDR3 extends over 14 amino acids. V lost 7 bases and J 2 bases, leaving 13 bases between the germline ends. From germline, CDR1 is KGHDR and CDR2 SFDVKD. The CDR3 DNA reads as TGTGCCACCAGCGCGCCGGGGAATCAAGAGACCCAGTACTTC. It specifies CATSAPGNQETQYF.

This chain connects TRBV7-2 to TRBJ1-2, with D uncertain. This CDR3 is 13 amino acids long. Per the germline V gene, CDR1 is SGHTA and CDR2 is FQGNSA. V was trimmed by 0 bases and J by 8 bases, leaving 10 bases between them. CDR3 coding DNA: TGTGCCAGCAGCTTAGCCGCCAGCGGCGGCTACACCTTC. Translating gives CASSLAASGGYTF.

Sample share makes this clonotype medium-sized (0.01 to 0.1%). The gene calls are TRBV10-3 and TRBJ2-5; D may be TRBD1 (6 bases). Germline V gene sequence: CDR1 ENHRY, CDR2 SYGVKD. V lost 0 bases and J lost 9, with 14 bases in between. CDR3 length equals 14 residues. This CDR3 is CAISESKGWGPQYF. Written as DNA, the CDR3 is TGTGCCATCAGTGAGTCAAAAGGCTGGGGGCCCCAGTACTTC.

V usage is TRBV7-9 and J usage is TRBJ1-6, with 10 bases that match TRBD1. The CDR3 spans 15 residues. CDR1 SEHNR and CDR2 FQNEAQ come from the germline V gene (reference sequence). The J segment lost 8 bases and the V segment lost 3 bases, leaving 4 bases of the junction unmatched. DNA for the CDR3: TGTGCCAGCAGCTTCCCCGGGACAGGGGATTCACCCCTCCACTTT. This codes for CASSFPGTGDSPLHF.

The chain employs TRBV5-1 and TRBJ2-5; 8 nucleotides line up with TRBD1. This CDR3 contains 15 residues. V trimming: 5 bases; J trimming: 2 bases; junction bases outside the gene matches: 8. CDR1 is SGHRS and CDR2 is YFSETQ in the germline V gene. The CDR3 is CASRFRTGGQETQYF. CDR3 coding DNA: TGCGCCAGCAGATTTAGAACAGGGGGACAAGAGACCCAGTACTTC.